This T cell receptor beta chain was documented in a study of blood T cell repertoires in COVID-19. Original data processing: Estimates of nucleated cell counts were drawn from the amplification of reference gene primers. TCRdb keeps only in-frame clones here, not all; method: immunoSEQ multiplex PCR. Clonal size and the V and J genes are those of that table, whereas D and trimming came from the DNA. The data contain some 510,000 clones, roughly 90% of them singletons. The CDR3 is made up of 15 amino acids. V was shortened by 0 bases and J by 1 base, with 9 bases between the two germline ends. Looked up from germline, CDR1 is KGHSH and CDR2 is LQKENI. Enrollees, 18 to 89 years old, lived in 24 US areas. Categorization into cohorts depended on clinical history that participants reported. This clone is a singleton in its sample.

The TCR originated in a woman in her thirties or forties who had recovered from COVID-19. The chain combines TRBV18 with TRBJ1-1; D possibly corresponds to TRBD1 (5 bases). Sequences were obtained from PBMCs or T cells enriched from blood (not recorded which). The CDR3 here is CASSPPEGSNTEAFF. The CDR3 DNA is TGTGCCAGCTCACCACCGGAGGGGTCGAACACTGAAGCTTTCTTT.